Shown below are 22 T cell receptor beta chains from a single sample sequenced in a study of CD8 T cells in Susac syndrome. About 0.5 to 1 ug RNA was reverse transcribed with random hexamers. Each CDR3 protein is one row after TCRdb ran MiXCR on the immunoSEQ multiplex PCR reads. This table holds 150,000 to 160,000 distinct CDR3 sequences, around 96% found once. The sample was CD8+ T cells from PBMCs. All receptors derive from a human donor with multiple sclerosis.

This chain connects TRBV7-9 to TRBJ1-1; tentatively, D is TRBD1 (6 bases). Germline CDR1 SEHNR, CDR2 FQNEAQ (reference sequence). V lost 5 bases to trimming and J lost 1 base, with 17 bases between them. The CDR3 has 16 amino acids. In DNA form, the CDR3 reads TGTGCCAGCAGCCCCACAGGGTTGAGGGGGAACACTGAAGCTTTCTTT. It specifies CASSPTGLRGNTEAFF.

The chain carries TRBV27 and TRBJ1-2; TRBD1 is a possible D gene (6 bases). Trimming took 3 bases from V and 4 from J, leaving 9 bases between them. The germline V gene has CDR1 MNHEY and CDR2 SMNVEV (reference sequence). The CDR3 has 13 amino acids. CDR3 bases: TGTGCCAGCAGTTTCGAACAGGGCTATGGCTACACCTTC. Its translation: CASSFEQGYGYTF.

In DNA form, the CDR3 reads TGTGCCTGGAGTGAAAGATACAATGAGCAGTTCTTC. Protein product: CAWSERYNEQFF. The V call is TRBV30, the J call TRBJ2-1; D is unclear. Germline assignment: CDR1 GTSNPN and CDR2 SVGIG (reference sequence). This CDR3 is built from 12 residues. Between the trimmed V and J ends, which lost 1 base and 4 bases, there was a span of 5 bases. The full variable domain, rest sourced from reference TRBV30 and TRBJ2-1, is SQTIHQWPATLVQPVGSPLSLECTVEGTSNPNLYWYRQAAGRGLQLLFYSVGIGQISSEVPQNLSASRPQDRQFILSSKKLLLSDSGFYLCAWSERYNEQFFGPGTRLTVL.

This sequence joins TRBV7-3 and TRBJ2-7; D is undetermined. CDR1 and CDR2 (germline): SGHTA, FQGTGA. V dropped 2 bases and J dropped 0 bases, with 11 bases sitting between them. The CDR3 is 15 amino acids. The CDR3 protein is CASSLVFGPSYEQYF. CDR3 nucleotide sequence: TGTGCCAGCAGCTTAGTTTTTGGACCCTCCTACGAGCAGTACTTC.

This clonotype was detected once. V is TRBV28 and J is TRBJ2-2; 10 bases fit TRBD1. This CDR3 is 17 amino acids long. Germline V CDR1 and CDR2: MDHEN, SYDVKM. J lost 4 bases, V lost 3 bases, and 8 bases had no gene match. CDR3 nucleotides: TGTGCCAGCAGTTTGGGTATGGACAGGGGGAGCACCGGGGAGCTGTTTTTT. Amino acid sequence: CASSLGMDRGSTGELFF.

The chain uses TRBV29-1 and TRBJ2-7, with 8 bases identical to TRBD2. J gave up 7 bases and V 7 bases, and 9 bases lay outside the gene matches. The CDR3 covers 12 residues. CDR1 and CDR2 (germline): SQVTM, ANQGSEA. CDR3 residues: CSASGGAREQYF. Written as DNA, the CDR3 is TGCAGCGCTTCGGGGGGGGCGCGGGAGCAGTACTTC.

The J gene is TRBJ2-5, the V gene TRBV6-5, with 8 bases that match TRBD1. The CDR3 length is 16 residues. The germline CDR1 and CDR2 sequences are MNHEY and SVGAGI. With 0 bases clipped from V and 5 bases from J, the junction kept 8 bases outside the gene matches. The CDR3 loop is CASSYSTGELSETQYF. In DNA form, the CDR3 reads TGTGCCAGCAGTTACTCGACAGGGGAATTATCGGAGACCCAGTACTTC.

The rearrangement links TRBV29-1 to TRBJ1-1; 7 bases match TRBD1. The junction had 9 bases not matched to a gene; V was cut back by 7 bases and J by 7 bases. This CDR3 spans 12 amino acids. From germline, CDR1 is SQVTM and CDR2 ANQGSEA. The CDR3 DNA is TGCAGCGCGGAGAAGGGACAGTTTGAAGCTTTCTTT. It yields the protein CSAEKGQFEAFF.

The gene calls are TRBV20-1 and TRBJ2-7, with unresolved D. CDR3 length: 15 residues. The germline V gene encodes CDR1 DFQATT and CDR2 SNEGSKA (reference sequence). The V end was cut by 0 bases, the J end by 0 bases, with 12 bases between. The CDR3 DNA reads as TGCAGTGCTAGAGAAGAGGTGGGCAGCTCCTACGAGCAGTACTTC. It translates to CSAREEVGSSYEQYF.

This chain joins TRBV11-2 and TRBJ2-7; D possibly corresponds to TRBD2 (6 bases). The ends were cut back, 5 bases at V and 1 base at J, with 15 bases in the middle. The germline CDR1 and CDR2 sequences are SGHAT and FQNNGV. The CDR3 has 15 residues. The CDR3 here is CASSPGGVTSYEQYF. In DNA, the CDR3 is TGTGCCAGCAGCCCGGGCGGGGTCACTTCCTACGAGCAGTACTTC.

This chain joins TRBV27 and TRBJ2-5; D unclear. The CDR3 extends over 14 amino acids. V was trimmed by 4 bases and J by 1 base, leaving 10 bases between them. Per the germline V gene, CDR1 is MNHEY and CDR2 is SMNVEV (reference sequence). CDR3 sequence: CASSWIGGQETQYF. Written as DNA, the CDR3 is TGTGCCAGCAGTTGGATTGGCGGCCAAGAGACCCAGTACTTC.

V usage is TRBV27 and J usage is TRBJ1-1; unclear D gene. The V end was cut by 1 base, the J end by 4 bases, with 7 bases between. CDR3 length: 13 amino acids. CDR1 and CDR2 (germline): MNHEY, SMNVEV (reference sequence). The CDR3: CASSLLRGTEAFF. The CDR3 region has the DNA TGTGCCAGCAGTTTATTACGGGGCACTGAAGCTTTCTTT.

The V call is TRBV2, the J call TRBJ2-3; no firm D call. The CDR3 runs 10 residues. Germline V gene lookup returns CDR1 SNHLY and CDR2 FYNNEI. Trimming shortened V by 6 bases and J by 10 bases, and 8 bases separated the two germline ends. DNA of the CDR3: TGTGCCAGCAGCGTGGGCCCGCAGTATTTT. This sequence encodes CASSVGPQYF.

The chain couples TRBV16 to TRBJ1-2; a possible D gene is TRBD1 (6 bases). The CDR3 is 17 amino acids. Germline-derived CDR1 and CDR2 are KGHSY and FQNENV. Trimming cost V 1 base and J 5 bases, with 20 bases left between them. For the CDR3, the DNA is TGTGCCAGCAGCCAATTCTACAGGGAGAACAGCGGTTATGGCTACACCTTC. It encodes CASSQFYRENSGYGYTF.

The CDR3 nucleotides are TGTGCCAGCAGCTTTAAGGGATTCTACGAGCAGTACTTC. Protein: CASSFKGFYEQYF. The chain carries TRBV13 and TRBJ2-7; D is ambiguous. Germline V gives CDR1 PRHDT, CDR2 FYEKMQ (reference sequence). This CDR3 comprises 13 residues. Deletions cut 3 bases from V and 3 bases from J, with 9 bases between.

The chain uses TRBV9 and TRBJ2-5; TRBD1 or TRBD2 may be the D gene (5 bases each). Between the trimmed V and J ends, which lost 0 bases and 5 bases, there was a span of 17 bases. The CDR3 covers 16 residues. The germline gives CDR1 SGDLS, CDR2 YYNGEE. The CDR3 DNA reads TGTGCCAGCAGCGTAGAAGCAGGGAGATTGGTGGAGACCCAGTACTTC. It specifies CASSVEAGRLVETQYF.

Written as DNA, the CDR3 is TGTGCCAGCAGTCCCCTGTGGGAGGGCCTTTCCTACGAGCAGTACTTC. As protein: CASSPLWEGLSYEQYF. The J gene is TRBJ2-7, the V gene TRBV27, with TRBD2 matching 7 bases. Trimming cost V 5 bases and J 1 base; bases outside gene matches: 11. This CDR3 has 16 amino acids. Germline V CDR1 and CDR2: MNHEY, SMNVEV (reference sequence).

The chain is built from TRBV29-1 and TRBJ2-3; the D gene is possibly TRBD1 (6 bases). This CDR3 has 15 residues. CDR1 SQVTM and CDR2 ANQGSEA come from the germline V gene. The germline V and J ends were trimmed by 4 bases and 0 bases, with 14 bases remaining between them. CDR3 DNA: TGCAGCGTTGGCAAGGGGGTTACTAGCACAGATACGCAGTATTTT. Its protein product is CSVGKGVTSTDTQYF.

This clonotype was recorded only once. The chain links TRBV25-1 to TRBJ2-5; no clear D. Trimming pared 0 bases from V and 4 bases from J, leaving 12 bases between. This CDR3 spans 15 amino acids. Germline loops: CDR1 MGHDK, CDR2 SYGVNS. CDR3 region: CASSEYGFWGETQYF. CDR3 in DNA: TGTGCCAGCAGTGAATATGGGTTTTGGGGAGAGACCCAGTACTTC. Supplemented by reference TRBV25-1 and TRBJ2-5, the full variable domain reads EADIYQTPRYLVIGTGKKITLECSQTMGHDKMYWYQQDPGMELHLIHYSYGVNSTEKGDLSSESTVSRIRTEHFPLTLESARPSHTSQYLCASSEYGFWGETQYFGPGTRLLVL.

This clonotype was counted a single time. This chain connects TRBV3-1 to TRBJ2-1; no clear D gene. V lost 3 bases and J lost 7, with 10 bases in between. This CDR3 is built from 13 residues. Germline V CDR1 and CDR2: LGHDT, YNNKEL (reference sequence). The CDR3: CASSHGGANEQFF. The CDR3 region has the DNA TGTGCCAGCAGCCATGGTGGCGCGAATGAGCAGTTCTTC.

This clonotype was detected once. The chain combines TRBV9 with TRBJ1-5, with 11 positions matching TRBD1. There are 15 residues in the CDR3. V was pared by 3 bases and J by 2 bases, with 1 base of the junction left unmatched. Germline CDR1 is SGDLS and CDR2 is YYNGEE. The CDR3 DNA reads as TGTGCCAGCAGCGCGGGACAGGGGGGCAATCAGCCCCAGCATTTT. Residues: CASSAGQGGNQPQHF.

The chain uses TRBV7-9 and TRBJ1-2; weak D call: TRBD1 (6 bases). V was trimmed by 2 bases and J by 2 bases, leaving 12 bases between them. This CDR3 comprises 15 residues. Germline V CDR1 and CDR2: SEHNR, FQNEAQ (reference sequence). As DNA, the CDR3 is TGTGCCAGCAGCTTAATCATTCAGGGGAACTATGGCTACACCTTC. Its protein product is CASSLIIQGNYGYTF.